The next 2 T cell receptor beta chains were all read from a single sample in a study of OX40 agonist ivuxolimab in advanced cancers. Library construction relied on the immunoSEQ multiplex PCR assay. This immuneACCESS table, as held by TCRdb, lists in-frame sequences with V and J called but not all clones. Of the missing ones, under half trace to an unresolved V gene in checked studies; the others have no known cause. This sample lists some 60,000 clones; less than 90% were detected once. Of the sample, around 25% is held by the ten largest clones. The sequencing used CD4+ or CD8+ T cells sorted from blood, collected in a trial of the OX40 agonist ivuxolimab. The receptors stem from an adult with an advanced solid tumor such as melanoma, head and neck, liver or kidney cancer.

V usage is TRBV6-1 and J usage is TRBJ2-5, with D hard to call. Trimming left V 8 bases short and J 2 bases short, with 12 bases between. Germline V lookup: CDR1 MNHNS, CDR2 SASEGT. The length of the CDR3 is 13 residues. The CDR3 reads CASCSGRQETQYF. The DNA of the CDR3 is TGTGCCAGCTGCTCAGGCCGTCAAGAGACCCAGTACTTC.

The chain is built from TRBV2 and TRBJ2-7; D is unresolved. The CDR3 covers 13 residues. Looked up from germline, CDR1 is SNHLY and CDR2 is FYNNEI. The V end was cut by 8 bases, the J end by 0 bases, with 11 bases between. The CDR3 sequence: CASVPGISYEQYF. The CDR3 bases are TGTGCCAGCGTTCCAGGAATCTCCTACGAGCAGTACTTC.